This T cell receptor (beta chain) emerged from a study of blood T cell repertoires in COVID-19. TCRdb keeps only in-frame clones here, not all; method: immunoSEQ multiplex PCR. The sample contains tens of thousands of clones, 75% to 95% of which appear only once. Germline lookup yields CDR1 SGHRS and CDR2 YFSETQ. The CDR3 extends over 14 amino acids. V was cut by 0 bases and J by 7 bases, with 14 bases left in between. The sequencing sample was made of peripheral blood. The TCR comes from a man of 80 years or more with acute or convalescent COVID-19. The chain combines TRBV5-1 with TRBJ2-7; weak D call: TRBD1 (5 bases). The CDR3 DNA follows: TGCGCCAGCAGCTTGGTTGGGGCAGAGCAGGAGCAGTACTTC. Protein product: CASSLVGAEQEQYF. Full variable domain (remainder filled in from reference TRBV5-1 and TRBJ2-7): KAGVTQTPRYLIKTRGQQVTLSCSPISGHRSVSWYQQTPGQGLQFLFEYFSETQRNKGNFPGRFSGRQFSNSRSEMNVSTLELGDSALYLCASSLVGAEQEQYFGPGTRLTVT.